This TCR beta chain was recorded in a study of T cell responses to AZD1222 COVID-19 vaccine. CDR1 is SEHNR, CDR2 FQNEAQ, per germline (reference sequence). V was pared by 7 bases and J by 7 bases, with 7 bases of the junction left unmatched. This CDR3 has 14 amino acids. Clones were read by immunoSEQ multiplex PCR, and TCRdb kept only the in-frame ones, dropping some. Of 100,000 to 150,000 clones in the sample, roughly 87% were seen once. The V call is TRBV7-9, the J call TRBJ2-2; 9 bases line up with TRBD1. The material was peripheral blood, obtained on day 0 of AZD1222 vaccination. The source is an adult in good health. The DNA of the CDR3 is TGTGCCAGCAACCGGGACAGGGTCGGCGGGGAGCTGTTTTTT. Amino acid sequence: CASNRDRVGGELFF.